What follows describes a single T cell receptor (beta chain). Its target is unknown. The data were obtained in a study of cytomegalovirus exposure and HLA in healthy donors. Study-wide results and caveats: A later analysis found TCR association rates differed by HLA locus, highest for DRB1 and lowest for HLA-C.

This CDR3 spans 13 amino acids. Per germline, CDR1 SGHRS and CDR2 YFSETQ. Trimming pared 5 bases from V and 1 base from J, leaving 9 bases between. PCR used 60 Vbeta primers and 13 Jbeta primers. Libraries were prepared by immunoSEQ multiplex PCR; TCRdb keeps only in-frame clonotypes and omits some of them. The repertoire has 130,000 to 150,000 clones, roughly 80% of them found once; the top ten carry 2.5% to 3.5%. The TCR sequence derives from a woman aged 25 to 39 in good health and CMV-seronegative. This rearrangement joins TRBV5-1 to TRBJ1-1, with no clear D. The sample taken for sequencing was PBMCs. The CDR3, as DNA: TGCGCCAGCAGGTTGAGGAGGAACACTGAAGCTTTCTTT. Protein: CASRLRRNTEAFF.